These 15 T cell receptor beta chains originate from one sample sequenced in a study of blood T cell repertoires in COVID-19. Generated by immunoSEQ multiplex PCR, the TCRdb table keeps only in-frame clones and is missing some. The profile shows 200,000 to 250,000 clones, approximately 83% of them singletons. Specimen: PBMCs or T cells enriched from blood (not recorded which). All receptors derive from a woman aged 55-69 years who had recovered from COVID-19.

The chain couples TRBV4-2 to TRBJ1-6; maybe TRBD1 (5 bases). The germline gives CDR1 LGHNA, CDR2 YNFKEQ. The V end was cut by 0 bases, the J end by 13 bases, with 16 bases between. The CDR3 runs to 15 residues. This chain's CDR3 is CASSQDSGGGSPLHF. CDR3 nucleotides: TGTGCCAGCAGCCAAGATTCCGGCGGGGGGTCGCCCCTCCACTTT.

The V call is TRBV20-1, the J call TRBJ1-1, with TRBD1 as a possible D gene (6 bases). The length of the CDR3 is 12 residues. The V gene lost 3 bases and the J gene lost 3 bases, with 8 bases spanning the gap. The germline V gene has CDR1 DFQATT and CDR2 SNEGSKA (reference sequence). The CDR3 DNA is TGCAGTGCTAGTAACAGGGACACTGAAGCTTTCTTT. Protein: CSASNRDTEAFF.

The chain uses TRBV11-3 and TRBJ2-7; the match to TRBD2 covers 7 bases. CDR1 is SGHNT, CDR2 YENEEA, per germline. With 4 bases clipped from V and 2 bases from J, the junction kept 2 bases outside the gene matches. This CDR3 is built from 13 residues. The CDR3 sequence: CASSWGRAYEQYF. The CDR3 region has the DNA TGTGCCAGCAGCTGGGGGAGGGCCTACGAGCAGTACTTC. The complete variable domain, with remaining parts taken from reference TRBV11-3 and TRBJ2-7, reads EAGVVQSPRYKIIEKKQPVAFWCNPISGHNTLYWYLQNLGQGPELLIRYENEEAVDDSQLPKDRFSAERLKGVDSTLKIQPAELGDSAVYLCASSWGRAYEQYFGPGTRLTVT.

This clone was observed a handful of times. V is TRBV13 and J is TRBJ1-1; possibly TRBD1 for D (5 bases). Trimming cost V 5 bases and J 3 bases, with 19 bases left between them. Per germline, CDR1 PRHDT and CDR2 FYEKMQ (reference sequence). The CDR3 extends over 16 amino acids. CDR3 residues: CASSPTGVGGDTEAFF. DNA for the CDR3: TGTGCCAGCAGCCCGACCGGGGTCGGAGGGGACACTGAAGCTTTCTTT. Combining the CDR3 with reference TRBV13 and TRBJ1-1 gives the whole variable domain AAGVIQSPRHLIKEKRETATLKCYPIPRHDTVYWYQQGPGQDPQFLISFYEKMQSDKGSIPDRFSAQQFSDYHSELNMSSLELGDSALYFCASSPTGVGGDTEAFFGQGTRLTVV.

The chain couples TRBV12-3 or TRBV12-4 to TRBJ1-1, with 8 bases matching TRBD1. This CDR3 comprises 13 residues. V was clipped by 5 bases and J by 2 bases; unmatched bases: 1. The CDR3 spells CASSGQGNTEAFF. The CDR3 region has the DNA TGTGCCAGCAGTGGACAGGGTAACACTGAAGCTTTCTTT.

With respect to this clone: Additional DNA sequences in this sample encode the identical CDR3. The chain carries TRBV2 and TRBJ2-7; 7 positions match TRBD1. The CDR3 is 12 amino acids. Germline V CDR1 and CDR2: SNHLY, FYNNEI. After removal of 5 bases from V and 3 bases from J, the junction contained 1 base not matched to a gene. The chain's CDR3 is CASSRQGYEQYF. In nucleotides, the CDR3 is TGTGCCAGCAGTCGACAGGGCTACGAGCAGTACTTC.

The V gene is TRBV19, the J gene TRBJ1-1; D gene unclear. Per germline, CDR1 LNHDA and CDR2 SQIVND (reference sequence). Trimming took 6 bases from V and 4 from J, leaving 12 bases between them. The CDR3 consists of 13 residues. The CDR3 is CASRHVGSTEAFF. DNA of the CDR3: TGTGCCAGTAGGCACGTAGGGAGCACTGAAGCTTTCTTT.

The chain recombines TRBV6-5 with TRBJ1-4; the match to TRBD1 covers 7 bases. J lost 0 bases, V lost 5 bases, and 3 bases had no gene match. The CDR3 sequence is 15 residues long. Germline CDR1 MNHEY, CDR2 SVGAGI. CDR3 nucleotide sequence: TGTGCCAGCAGTCCCGGACAGGCAACTAATGAAAAACTGTTTTTT. This encodes CASSPGQATNEKLFF.

J is TRBJ2-5 and V is TRBV3-1 (or the pseudogene TRBV3-2); D is possibly TRBD1 (7 bases). The germline CDR1 and CDR2 sequences are LGHDT and YNNKEL (reference sequence). There are 14 residues in the CDR3. V lost 7 bases and J lost 5, with 17 bases in between. The CDR3 loop is CASTRTGGGETQYF. The CDR3 DNA reads TGTGCCAGCACGAGGACCGGAGGGGGCGAGACCCAGTACTTC.

The chain is built from TRBV18 and TRBJ2-4; a weak D match, TRBD2 (5 bases). This CDR3 is built from 15 residues. Germline V lookup: CDR1 KGHSH, CDR2 LQKENI. Trimming left V 6 bases short and J 0 bases short, with 12 bases between. The CDR3 here is CASSQNGVAKNIQYF. The CDR3 DNA sequence: TGTGCCAGCTCGCAAAACGGGGTAGCCAAAAACATTCAGTACTTC.

This clone came up a few times. The chain uses TRBV19 and TRBJ1-2; D is unresolved. Germline V gene sequence: CDR1 LNHDA, CDR2 SQIVND (reference sequence). The germline V and J ends were trimmed by 7 bases and 6 bases, with 18 bases remaining between them. The CDR3 consists of 14 residues. CDR3 sequence: CASKEREGSNGYTF. The CDR3 DNA is TGTGCCAGTAAGGAGAGGGAAGGGTCGAATGGCTACACCTTC.

The chain is built from TRBV18 and TRBJ2-2, with 7 bases identical to TRBD1. The V segment lost 6 bases and the J segment 7 bases; nucleotides outside the gene matches: 8. The CDR3 runs to 14 residues. Germline V gene sequence: CDR1 KGHSH, CDR2 LQKENI. The CDR3 nucleotides are TGTGCCAGCTCTCGACAGGGTTGGAGCGGGGAGCTGTTTTTT. Its protein product is CASSRQGWSGELFF.

V usage is TRBV25-1 and J usage is TRBJ1-2, with 12 bases fitting TRBD1. CDR3 length: 17 residues. V lost 1 base, J lost 4 bases, and 7 bases stayed unmatched. Germline V gene data show CDR1 as MGHDK and CDR2 as SYGVNS. Here the CDR3 reads CASSEFGTGGAGYGYTF. The CDR3, as DNA: TGTGCCAGCAGTGAATTCGGGACAGGGGGCGCTGGCTATGGCTACACCTTC.

The rearrangement uses TRBV29-1 and TRBJ2-5; possible D gene TRBD1, 6 bases. The CDR3 is 14 residues long. Germline CDR1 reads SQVTM; CDR2 reads ANQGSEA. With 2 bases removed from V and 1 base from J, the gap between germline ends came to 11 bases. The CDR3 loop is CSVEPQGLQETQYF. The CDR3 DNA reads as TGCAGCGTTGAACCACAGGGTCTCCAAGAGACCCAGTACTTC. Variable domain in full (rest from reference TRBV29-1 and TRBJ2-5): SAVISQKPSRDICQRGTSLTIQCQVDSQVTMMFWYRQQPGQSLTLIATANQGSEATYESGFVIDKFPISRPNLTFSTLTVSNMSPEDSSIYLCSVEPQGLQETQYFGPGTRLLVL.

The chain links TRBV24-1 to TRBJ2-2; 11 positions agree with TRBD2. Germline CDR1 is KGHDR and CDR2 is SFDVKD. The CDR3 spans 18 residues. Germline trimming cut 4 bases from V and 4 bases from J; bases unmatched to any gene: 10. The CDR3 sequence: CATSEASGGQISTGELFF. The CDR3, as DNA: TGTGCCACCAGTGAGGCTAGCGGGGGGCAAATTTCCACCGGGGAGCTGTTTTTT.